This T cell receptor (beta chain) was found in a study of blood T cell repertoires in COVID-19. Under the authors' procedure: Nucleated cell counts were estimated from reference gene primer amplification. Libraries were prepared by immunoSEQ multiplex PCR; TCRdb keeps only in-frame clonotypes and omits some of them. V and J calls and clone size are given by that table; D and trimming were obtained from the DNA. Among 450,000 to 500,000 clones listed, over 75% were seen once. This receptor was obtained from a human donor in a cohort sampled during active COVID-19. Sequencing was done on a sample of peripheral blood.

The CDR3 loop is CASSVGPSGSISYNEQFF. CDR3 DNA: TGTGCCAGCAGCGTAGGTCCCAGCGGGAGCATCTCCTACAATGAGCAGTTCTTC. The chain joins TRBV9 to TRBJ2-1; TRBD2 matches 8 bases. Germline CDR1 SGDLS, CDR2 YYNGEE. Trimming took 0 bases from V and 0 from J; bases not matched to a gene: 8. CDR3 length: 18 amino acids.